The source of this TCR beta chain is a study of T-cell reconstitution after alpha-beta-depleted transplantation in children (dated by TCRdb to the mid-2010s). With respect to the entire study: Using TCR repertoire profiling, the study followed T-cell immune reconstitution in a quantitative way in children after TCRalphabeta/CD19-depleted allogeneic hematopoietic cell transplantation.

The library was made by PCR. Sequencing relied on an Illumina HiSeq 2500. To normalize quantification of the TCRbeta repertoire, the TCR libraries were built with molecular barcoding that relied on unique molecular identifiers. TCRdb ran its own pipeline on the public reads, namely fastp trimming at Q25 and MiXCR clone calling, and kept in-frame beta chains. For every CDR3 protein sequence, its rows merge into one entry that carries the most common genes and DNA. Within this sample are around 440,000 distinct CDR3 sequences, with about 11% of them counted one time only. The ten largest clones represent 2% of the sample. Reading the label with the study, this specimen's treatment or condition is: allogeneic hematopoietic cell transplantation with graft depleted of TCRalphabeta T cells and CD19 B cells. Transplant recipients were children who received TCRalphabeta/CD19-depleted allogeneic hematopoietic cell grafts.

Paper-wide results and their limitations: In some patients, high TCRbeta diversity at day 60 was attributed to recipient T cells and intrathymic progenitors that had survived conditioning. The frequencies of hyperexpanded clones fell over the following months, and after one year, T-cell counts and TCRbeta diversity were mostly attributed to newly produced T cells. The apparently early alphabetaT-cell count recovery about two months after transplant was reportedly dependent on only several hundred rapidly expanded clones derived from non-depleted graft cells.

This clonotype was counted at least ten times. This clone's antigen is unknown. The sample holds no much larger clone one base away, and base qualities are not on file. From a lookup of the germline V gene, CDR1 and CDR2 are SQVTM and ANQGSEA. The CDR3 starts with the cysteine, ends with the phenylalanine, and has 16 residues. The DNA shown is the 48-base CDR3, in frame from base 1. The sequenced sample was PBMCs, obtained before TCRalphabeta/CD19-depleted stem cell transplant. This receptor was obtained from a child younger than 10 with inherited bone marrow failure, due to receive a stem cell transplant. Rearrangement joined TRBV29-1 to TRBJ2-6, with an unclear D gene assignment. The nucleotide sequence reads TGCACCCAACGTAGGCGGCCGAACTCTGGGGCCAACGTCCTGACTTTC. It is translated as CTQRRRPNSGANVLTF.